These 5 T cell receptor beta chains were all obtained from the same sample, sequenced in a study of radiation and T cells in renal cell carcinoma. The table came from immunoSEQ multiplex PCR; TCRdb's copy has only in-frame clones and leaves some out. The repertoire includes 150,000 to 190,000 clones, about 87% of them detected once, and 10% to 15% sits in the top ten. This sample's time point: blood 2 weeks post-SBRT. As to treatment: 15 Gy SBRT to primary tumor, nephrectomy 4 weeks later. Here the sequenced sample was blood, taken from a patient whose treatment included radiotherapy and nephrectomy. The receptors here all came from a woman between 45 and 60 years old with renal cell carcinoma.

The rearrangement links TRBV15 to TRBJ1-1, with D uncertain. The CDR3 totals 14 residues. From germline, CDR1 is LNHNV and CDR2 YYDKDF (reference sequence). V was trimmed by 0 bases and J by 4 bases, leaving 9 bases between them. CDR3 DNA sequence: TGTGCCACCAGCAGAGATCATTCTTTCACTGAAGCTTTCTTT. This codes for CATSRDHSFTEAFF.

The chain has TRBV7-9 and TRBJ1-1; D gene ambiguous. The germline gives CDR1 SEHNR, CDR2 FQNEAQ (reference sequence). With 1 base removed from V and 1 base from J, the gap between germline ends came to 10 bases. This CDR3 has 15 residues. CDR3 residues: CASSLGGIRNTEAFF. CDR3 DNA sequence: TGTGCCAGCAGCTTAGGTGGAATCCGGAACACTGAAGCTTTCTTT.

The chain links TRBV18 to TRBJ1-1, with 10 bases that match TRBD1. Germline V gives CDR1 KGHSH, CDR2 LQKENI. Losses at the gene ends were 1 base for V and 0 bases for J; bases not matched to a gene: 5. The CDR3 is 17 amino acids. The CDR3 here is CASSPRQGADMNTEAFF. As DNA, the CDR3 is TGTGCCAGCTCACCACGACAGGGGGCCGATATGAACACTGAAGCTTTCTTT. Based on the CDR3 plus reference TRBV18 and TRBJ1-1, the full variable domain is NAGVMQNPRHLVRRRGQEARLRCSPMKGHSHVYWYRQLPEEGLKFMVYLQKENIIDESGMPKERFSAEFPKEGPSILRIQQVVRGDSAAYFCASSPRQGADMNTEAFFGQGTRLTVV.

This chain joins TRBV10-1 and TRBJ2-7, with D perhaps TRBD1 (5 bases). This CDR3 contains 14 residues. The V gene's germline CDR1 is WNHNN and CDR2 SYGVQD (reference sequence). V was cut by 0 bases and J by 7 bases, with 13 bases left in between. CDR3 bases: TGCGCCAGCAGTGAGTCTGGGGCGCCGAGTGAGCAGTACTTC. As protein: CASSESGAPSEQYF.

The chain couples TRBV6-5 to TRBJ1-6, with D maybe TRBD1 (5 bases). The CDR3 has 12 residues. Germline lookup yields CDR1 MNHEY and CDR2 SVGAGI. V gave up 6 bases and J gave up 9 bases, with 9 bases separating them. CDR3 amino acids: CASRKGVSPLHF. Written as DNA, the CDR3 is TGTGCCAGCAGGAAAGGGGTTTCACCCCTCCACTTT.